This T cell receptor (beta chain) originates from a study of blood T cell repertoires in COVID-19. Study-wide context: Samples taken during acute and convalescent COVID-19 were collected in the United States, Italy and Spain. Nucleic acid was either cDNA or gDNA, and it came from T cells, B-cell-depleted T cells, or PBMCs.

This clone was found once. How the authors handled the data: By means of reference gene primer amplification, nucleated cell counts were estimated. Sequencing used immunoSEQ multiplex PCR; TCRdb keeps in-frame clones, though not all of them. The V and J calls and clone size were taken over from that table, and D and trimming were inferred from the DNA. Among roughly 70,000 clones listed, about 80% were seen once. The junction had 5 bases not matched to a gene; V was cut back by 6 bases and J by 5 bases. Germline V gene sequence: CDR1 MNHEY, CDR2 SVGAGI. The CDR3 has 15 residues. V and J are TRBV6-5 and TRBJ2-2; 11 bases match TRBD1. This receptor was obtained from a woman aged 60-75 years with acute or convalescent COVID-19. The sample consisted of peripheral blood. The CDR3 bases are TGTGCCAGCAGAGGGGGACAGGGGGTGACCGGGGAGCTGTTTTTT. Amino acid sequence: CASRGGQGVTGELFF.